This is a list of T cell receptor beta chains from one sample in a study of beta chain features in type 1 diabetes. Method: immunoSEQ multiplex PCR; TCRdb's copy keeps in-frame clones and lacks some. The sample consists of 350,000 to 400,000 clones, roughly 16% of them appearing once. Sequencing input: naive CD4+ T cells from blood. The origin of the receptors is a woman younger than 35 in good health. CDR3s include the opening cysteine and the closing phenylalanine or tryptophan. A D gene is named only where the DNA matches it firmly. The size field is filled for only some rows; it gives once, few, many or a size class.

>TRBD2|TRBV7-6|TRBJ2-2|few
TGTGCCAGCAGCTCGGGACTAGCGAAGAACACCGGGGAGCTGTTTTTT
CASSSGLAKNTGELFF
>TRBD2|TRBV20-1|TRBJ2-7|.
TGCTTAGGGACTAGAGCTAACGAGCAGTACTTC
CLGTRANEQYF
>.|TRBV5-1|TRBJ2-3|.
TGCGCCAGCAGCGTCCCGGGACTTGACACAGATACGCAGTATTTT
CASSVPGLDTDTQYF
>TRBD2|TRBV5-1|TRBJ2-3|few
TGCGCCAGCACGGAAGCGGGGGCCTACACAGATACGCAGTATTTT
CASTEAGAYTDTQYF
>.|TRBV9|TRBJ1-1|.
TGTGCCAGCAGGGTAGGGGCAGGGGACACTGAAGCTTTCTTT
CASRVGAGDTEAFF
>TRBD1|TRBV29-1|TRBJ1-5|.
TGCAGCGCCGGACAGGGCAATCAGCCCCAGCATTTT
CSAGQGNQPQHF
>TRBD1|TRBV28|TRBJ1-2|.
TGTGCCAGCTTCACGGGACAGGGGTATGGCTACACCTTC
CASFTGQGYGYTF
>TRBD1|TRBV30|TRBJ1-4|.
TGTGCCTGGAGTGCCGGGACAGGGGGGAGTGAAAAACTGTTTTTT
CAWSAGTGGSEKLFF
>.|TRBV30|TRBJ1-5|.
TGTGCCTGGAGTGTACAGGGACCGGGGCCCCAGCATTTT
CAWSVQGPGPQHF
>TRBD2|TRBV14|TRBJ2-1|few
TGTGCCAGCAGCCACGGGACTAGCGGGAGCCCAGGATACTACAATGAGCAGTTCTTC
CASSHGTSGSPGYYNEQFF
>TRBD1|TRBV29-1|TRBJ2-4|few
TGCAGCGTTGAAATAGGGGGCCTAGCCAAAAACATTCAGTACTTC
CSVEIGGLAKNIQYF
>TRBD1|TRBV18|TRBJ1-1|few
TGTGCCAGCTCCCCCAACACACAGGGGTACACTGAAGCTTTCTTT
CASSPNTQGYTEAFF
>.|TRBV11-3|TRBJ2-5|.
TGTGCCAGCAGCTTAGGGCGGGGAGAGACCCAGTACTTC
CASSLGRGETQYF
>.|TRBV10-3|TRBJ2-1|few
TGTGCCATCAGTGAGTCGAGTTCCGCGGACTTTCTTTACAATGAGCAGTTCTTC
CAISESSSADFLYNEQFF
>.|TRBV29-1|TRBJ2-7|.
TGCAGCGTTTTGACTCACGAGCAGTACTTC
CSVLTHEQYF
>.|TRBV9|TRBJ2-4|.
TGTGCCAGCAGCGTAGGAGACAGTTTAAACATTCAGTACTTC
CASSVGDSLNIQYF
>TRBD2|TRBV5-1|TRBJ2-4|.
TGCGCCAGCAGCTTGTTTAGCGGGAGTCAAAACATTCAGTACTTC
CASSLFSGSQNIQYF
>.|TRBV5-6|TRBJ2-4|few
TGTGCCAGCAGCTGGAGGGGCGGGGACGCCAAAAACATTCAGTACTTC
CASSWRGGDAKNIQYF
>.|TRBV30|TRBJ2-2|.
TGTGCCTGGAGTCCCCAGAACACCGGGGAGCTGTTTTTT
CAWSPQNTGELFF
>.|TRBV30|TRBJ1-1|.
TGTGCCTGGAGTGAGACGGAGGCTTTCTTT
CAWSETEAFF
>TRBD1|TRBV11-2|TRBJ2-1|few
TGTGCCAGCAGCTTAGAGGGGACAGGGGGTATTGAGCAGTTCTTC
CASSLEGTGGIEQFF
>TRBD2|TRBV6-5|TRBJ2-7|.
TGTGCCAGCACCCCCAGCGGGAGGCTCTACGAGCAGTACTTC
CASTPSGRLYEQYF
>.|TRBV27|TRBJ2-7|few
TGTGCCAGCAGTTTAGGCAGGGCCTACGAGCAGTACTTC
CASSLGRAYEQYF
>.|TRBV28|TRBJ1-1|few
TGTGCCAGCACCTCTGTGGTGGGGGGGAACACTGAAGCTTTCTTT
CASTSVVGGNTEAFF
>.|TRBV7-9|TRBJ2-3|few
TGTGCCAGCAGCTTACCTTCCACAGATACGCAGTATTTT
CASSLPSTDTQYF
>.|TRBV2|TRBJ2-7|few
TGTGCCAGCAGGGTTACTAGTGAGCAGTACTTC
CASRVTSEQYF
>TRBD2|TRBV30|TRBJ2-1|.
TGTGCCTGGAGTGTACCGGCTAGCGGGAGGCGTAGCTCCTACAATGAGCAGTTCTTC
CAWSVPASGRRSSYNEQFF
>.|TRBV5-1|TRBJ2-4|few
TGCGCCAGCAGCTTGGTTGTCGGGACTGACAAAAACATTCAGTACTTC
CASSLVVGTDKNIQYF
>.|TRBV19|TRBJ1-5|.
TGTGCCAGTAGTTCCCAAGGGGTTGGTAATCAGCCCCAGCATTTT
CASSSQGVGNQPQHF
>TRBD1|TRBV28|TRBJ1-1|.
TGTGCCAGCAGTTCAGGGGGAACTGAAGCTTTCTTT
CASSSGGTEAFF
>.|TRBV27|TRBJ1-5|few
TGTGCCAGCAGCCCGACTACAAGGGGCAATCAGCCCCAGCATTTT
CASSPTTRGNQPQHF
>TRBD2|TRBV5-1|TRBJ2-1|.
TGCGCCAGCACCGGGACTAGCGGGAGGCTGAAAAAGGTCTTC
CASTGTSGRLKKVF
>TRBD1|TRBV6-6|TRBJ2-5|.
TGTGCCACCGGACAGGGGGCCGAGACCCAGTACTTC
CATGQGAETQYF
>TRBD2|TRBV9|TRBJ2-1|.
TGTGCCAGCAGCGTCGCACTAGCGGGAACGGCACAGCTCTTC
CASSVALAGTAQLF
>.|TRBV15|TRBJ2-7|.
TGTGCCACCAGCAGGGAGAGGGCCTCCTACGAGCAGTACTTC
CATSRERASYEQYF
>.|TRBV28|TRBJ2-2|.
TGTGCCATGAGGGAACAGGGAACCGGGGAGCTGTTTTTT
CAMREQGTGELFF
>.|TRBV7-7|TRBJ2-2|few
TGTGCCAGCAGCGCATCGAGGCAGGGGCGGAACACCGGGGAGCTGTTTTTT
CASSASRQGRNTGELFF
>TRBD2|TRBV29-1|TRBJ2-2|few
TGCAGCGGGGCCGGACTAGCGGGAGGGCCGAATCCCGGGGAGCTGTTTTTT
CSGAGLAGGPNPGELFF
>TRBD2|TRBV5-1|TRBJ2-5|.
TGCGCCAGCAGCCCCCTGGGAGGGCTTCTAGAGACCCAGTACTTC
CASSPLGGLLETQYF
>.|TRBV30|TRBJ1-2|few
TGTGCCTGGAGTCCGGGGGGGCATTATGGCTACACCTTC
CAWSPGGHYGYTF